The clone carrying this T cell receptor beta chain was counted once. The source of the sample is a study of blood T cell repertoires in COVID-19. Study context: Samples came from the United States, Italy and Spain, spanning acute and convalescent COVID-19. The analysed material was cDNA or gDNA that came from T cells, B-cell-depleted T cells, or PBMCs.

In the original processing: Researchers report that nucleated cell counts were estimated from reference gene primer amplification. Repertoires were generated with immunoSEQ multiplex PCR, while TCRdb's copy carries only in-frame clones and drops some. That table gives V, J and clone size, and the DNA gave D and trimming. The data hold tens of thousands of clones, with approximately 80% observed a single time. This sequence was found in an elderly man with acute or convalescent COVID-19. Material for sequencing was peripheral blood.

The CDR3 spells CASSFLIGTGDGYTF. The CDR3 bases are TGTGCCAGCAGCTTTTTAATTGGGACAGGTGATGGCTACACCTTC. This chain joins TRBV5-6 and TRBJ1-2; 8 bases map to TRBD1. The CDR3 sequence is 15 residues long. Per germline, CDR1 SGHDT and CDR2 YYEEEE. Germline trimming cut 2 bases from V and 6 bases from J; bases unmatched to any gene: 9.